Each of the 19 T cell receptor beta chains below was sequenced from the same sample in a study of glioma-infiltrating T cells after dendritic cell vaccination. Clones were read by immunoSEQ multiplex PCR, and TCRdb kept only the in-frame ones, dropping some. The sample has about 95,000 clones, approximately 81% seen once. The sample consisted of blood, taken before dendritic cell vaccination. These receptors originate from a human donor with glioblastoma.

The rearrangement uses TRBV28 and TRBJ1-2; 7 nucleotides agree with TRBD1. Trimming took 6 bases from V and 0 from J; bases not matched to a gene: 13. The CDR3 totals 17 residues. Germline V gene sequence: CDR1 MDHEN, CDR2 SYDVKM. Written as DNA, the CDR3 is TGTGCCAGCAGGGTACCATCCGGGACAGAAACTAACTATGGCTACACCTTC. Translation: CASRVPSGTETNYGYTF.

This chain joins TRBV19 and TRBJ2-7, with D possibly being TRBD2 (6 bases). CDR3 length: 12 residues. Germline CDR1 is LNHDA and CDR2 is SQIVND (reference sequence). Trimming removed 4 bases from V and 4 bases from J, with 8 bases in between. The CDR3 loop reads CASSKDYYEQYF. In nucleotides, the CDR3 is TGTGCCAGTAGTAAGGACTATTACGAGCAGTACTTC.

The chain links TRBV7-9 to TRBJ2-7; D is unresolved. V lost 4 bases to trimming and J lost 0 bases, with 13 bases between them. CDR3 length: 15 residues. Germline CDR1 SEHNR, CDR2 FQNEAQ (reference sequence). The CDR3 DNA is TGTGCCAGCAGCTCCACTCTATGGAGCTCCTACGAGCAGTACTTC. It specifies CASSSTLWSSYEQYF.

The gene calls are TRBV15 and TRBJ2-1; D is uncertain. Germline CDR1 LNHNV, CDR2 YYDKDF (reference sequence). This CDR3 region has 13 residues. V lost 8 bases to trimming and J lost 5 bases, with 13 bases between them. The CDR3 loop is CATSAHANNEQFF. The CDR3 region has the DNA TGTGCCACCTCAGCGCATGCCAACAATGAGCAGTTCTTC.

Comment on this clone: A junction end diverges from the germline sequence, so it may reflect a read error. The J gene is TRBJ1-5, the V gene TRBV12-5; 7 bases align to TRBD1. The CDR3 is made up of 14 amino acids. CDR1 is LGHNT and CDR2 is FRNRAP in the germline V gene. The DNA for the CDR3 is TGTGCTAGTGGATTGGGACAGCCCCATCAGCCCCAGCATTTT. Translated, it gives CASGLGQPHQPQHF.

The chain uses TRBV9 and TRBJ2-7; 9 nucleotides line up with TRBD2. Germline V gene lookup returns CDR1 SGDLS and CDR2 YYNGEE. Losses at the gene ends were 3 bases for V and 2 bases for J; bases not matched to a gene: 3. The CDR3 loop spans 14 amino acids. The CDR3 protein is CASSGIAGAYEQYF. CDR3 bases: TGTGCCAGCAGCGGAATAGCGGGGGCCTACGAGCAGTACTTC. The whole variable domain, filled in from reference TRBV9 and TRBJ2-7, reads DSGVTQTPKHLITATGQRVTLRCSPRSGDLSVYWYQQSLDQGLQFLIQYYNGEERAKGNILERFSAQQFPDLHSELNLSSLELGDSALYFCASSGIAGAYEQYFGPGTRLTVT.

This chain connects TRBV19 to TRBJ1-2; D is uncertain. Germline values: CDR1 LNHDA, CDR2 SQIVND (reference sequence). Trimming left V 3 bases short and J 1 base short, with 6 bases between. The CDR3 totals 13 residues. CDR3 in amino acids: CASSMSGNYGYTF. The CDR3 DNA reads as TGTGCCAGTAGTATGTCGGGTAACTATGGCTACACCTTC. Variable domain in full (rest from reference TRBV19 and TRBJ1-2): DGGITQSPKYLFRKEGQNVTLSCEQNLNHDAMYWYRQDPGQGLRLIYYSQIVNDFQKGDIAEGYSVSREKKESFPLTVTSAQKNPTAFYLCASSMSGNYGYTFGSGTRLTVV.

V is TRBV9 and J is TRBJ1-4; 7 bases fit TRBD1. Per the germline V gene, CDR1 is SGDLS and CDR2 is YYNGEE. The junction had 5 bases not matched to a gene; V was cut back by 0 bases and J by 0 bases. CDR3 length: 17 amino acids. CDR3 loop: CASSVGPQGATNEKLFF. The CDR3 nucleotides are TGTGCCAGCAGCGTAGGGCCCCAGGGGGCAACTAATGAAAAACTGTTTTTT.

This clone appeared once. The rearrangement uses TRBV4-1 and TRBJ2-2; 9 bases line up with TRBD2. Germline-derived CDR1 and CDR2 are MGHRA and YSYEKL. This CDR3 contains 16 residues. V lost 7 bases, J lost 7 bases, and 13 bases stayed unmatched. DNA for the CDR3: TGCGCCAGCACACTCTCTGCGGGGGGGCCGGTCGGGGAGCTGTTTTTT. As protein: CASTLSAGGPVGELFF.

The rearrangement joins TRBV6-5 to TRBJ2-7, with D hard to call. Germline values: CDR1 MNHEY, CDR2 SVGAGI. The CDR3 length is 14 residues. V lost 0 bases and J lost 0, with 6 bases in between. CDR3: CASSYSHGSYEQYF. DNA for the CDR3: TGTGCCAGCAGTTACTCCCACGGCTCCTACGAGCAGTACTTC.

The DNA of the CDR3 is TGTGCCAGTAACCCCCTCGGGACAGGGAGGGGTATGAACACTGAAGCTTTCTTT. Translating gives CASNPLGTGRGMNTEAFF. V gene TRBV19 combines with J gene TRBJ1-1; 9 bases are a match to TRBD1. Germline values: CDR1 LNHDA, CDR2 SQIVND (reference sequence). The CDR3 has 18 residues. V dropped 7 bases and J dropped 0; count of bases not matched to a gene: 15.

The chain uses TRBV11-2 and TRBJ2-3; 9 bases agree with TRBD2. The CDR3 consists of 17 residues. The germline V gene encodes CDR1 SGHAT and CDR2 FQNNGV. The ends lost 5 bases at V and 2 bases at J; junction bases unmatched: 11. This chain's CDR3 is CASSLGPAGGATDTQYF. CDR3 nucleotides: TGTGCCAGCAGCCTCGGGCCAGCGGGGGGTGCCACAGATACGCAGTATTTT.

The rearrangement joins TRBV5-1 to TRBJ1-3; D gene unclear. Germline-derived CDR1 and CDR2 are SGHRS and YFSETQ. The V end lost 0 bases, the J end lost 0 bases, and 10 bases lay between the germline ends. The CDR3 loop spans 16 amino acids. The CDR3 loop reads CASSLDGPHSGNTIYF. The CDR3 DNA follows: TGCGCCAGCAGCTTGGATGGCCCCCACTCTGGAAACACCATATATTTT.

The chain carries TRBV4-2 and TRBJ2-1; D might be TRBD2 (5 bases). Germline V gene data show CDR1 as LGHNA and CDR2 as YNFKEQ. The CDR3 has 12 residues. V dropped 1 base and J dropped 10 bases, with 8 bases sitting between them. The CDR3 nucleotides read TGTGCCAGCAGCCAAGTCGGAGGAGAGCAGTTCTTC. Protein product: CASSQVGGEQFF.

The chain couples TRBV2 to TRBJ1-5; D is undetermined. Germline CDR1 SNHLY, CDR2 FYNNEI. Trimming took off 4 bases at V and 0 bases at J, with 13 bases between the two ends. The CDR3 length is 16 residues. The CDR3 sequence: CASSGRGRDSNQPQHF. The CDR3 DNA reads TGTGCCAGCAGTGGCCGGGGAAGAGATAGCAATCAGCCCCAGCATTTT.

This chain connects TRBV5-6 to TRBJ2-7, with a tentative D call TRBD1 (5 bases). V was pared by 4 bases and J by 5 bases, with 22 bases between. The length of the CDR3 is 16 residues. Germline-derived CDR1 and CDR2 are SGHDT and YYEEEE. CDR3 region: CASSDDRSGPFDEQYF. CDR3 coding DNA: TGTGCCAGCAGCGACGACAGATCCGGTCCTTTCGACGAGCAGTACTTC.

This clone turned up a few times. The chain is built from TRBV27 and TRBJ2-7; 7 bases line up with TRBD1. Trimming removed 5 bases from V and 5 bases from J; junction bases left unmatched: 6. The CDR3 sequence is 13 residues long. CDR1 MNHEY and CDR2 SMNVEV come from the germline V gene (reference sequence). This CDR3 is CASSPDRVHEQYF. The CDR3 nucleotides are TGTGCCAGCAGTCCAGACAGGGTCCACGAGCAGTACTTC.

The rearrangement joins TRBV5-1 to TRBJ2-1; TRBD2 matches at 11 bases. The CDR3 contains 15 residues. Losses at the gene ends were 0 bases for V and 7 bases for J; bases not matched to a gene: 3. CDR1 is SGHRS and CDR2 is YFSETQ in the germline V gene. The DNA of the CDR3 is TGCGCCAGCAGCTTGGTAGCGGGAGGGTGGAATGAGCAGTTCTTC. It is translated as CASSLVAGGWNEQFF. Filled out from reference TRBV5-1 and TRBJ2-1, the complete variable domain reads KAGVTQTPRYLIKTRGQQVTLSCSPISGHRSVSWYQQTPGQGLQFLFEYFSETQRNKGNFPGRFSGRQFSNSRSEMNVSTLELGDSALYLCASSLVAGGWNEQFFGPGTRLTVL.

The V call is TRBV7-9, the J call TRBJ1-1; 9 nucleotides line up with TRBD1. Germline-derived CDR1 and CDR2 are SEHNR and FQNEAQ (reference sequence). J gave up 8 bases and V 5 bases, and 9 bases lay outside the gene matches. The CDR3 covers 14 residues. The CDR3: CASSQTGGASEAFF. CDR3 sequence (DNA): TGTGCCAGCAGCCAGACAGGGGGGGCTTCGGAAGCTTTCTTT.